Listed below are T cell receptor beta chains from one sample, sequenced in a study of blood T cell repertoires in COVID-19. The data were produced by immunoSEQ multiplex PCR, yet TCRdb's version contains in-frame clones alone and is incomplete. The sample records roughly 310,000 clones, roughly 88% being singletons. What was sequenced was peripheral blood. The source of these receptors is a woman aged 50 to 65 with active or convalescent COVID-19. CDR3s include the opening cysteine and the closing phenylalanine or tryptophan. Each record gives: D gene, J gene, clone size, V gene, CDR3 protein, CDR3 DNA. A D gene is named only where the DNA matches it firmly. Not all rows give a size; the values are once, few, many and, for expanded clones, a class.

d_call: -
j_call: TRBJ2-7
clone_size: -
v_call: TRBV7-2
cdr3_aa: CASSLEGQGLYEQYF
cdr3_nt: TGTGCCAGCAGCTTAGAGGGGCAGGGGCTTTACGAGCAGTACTTC

d_call: TRBD2
j_call: TRBJ2-7
clone_size: -
v_call: TRBV5-8
cdr3_aa: CASSLGGGASEQYF
cdr3_nt: TGTGCCAGCAGCTTAGGCGGGGGGGCCTCCGAGCAGTACTTC

d_call: -
j_call: TRBJ2-1
clone_size: -
v_call: TRBV9
cdr3_aa: CASSTGENEQFF
cdr3_nt: TGTGCCAGCAGCACCGGGGAGAATGAGCAGTTCTTC

d_call: -
j_call: TRBJ1-2
clone_size: -
v_call: TRBV6-5
cdr3_aa: CASSLGGLYGYTF
cdr3_nt: TGTGCCAGCAGTTTGGGGGGACTCTATGGCTACACCTTC

d_call: TRBD2
j_call: TRBJ2-4
clone_size: -
v_call: TRBV7-8
cdr3_aa: CASSPDPSGRLAKNIQYF
cdr3_nt: TGTGCCAGCAGCCCGGACCCCAGCGGGAGGCTAGCCAAAAACATTCAGTACTTC

d_call: TRBD1
j_call: TRBJ1-1
clone_size: -
v_call: TRBV6-6
cdr3_aa: CASSFGTGSEAFF
cdr3_nt: TGTGCCAGCAGTTTCGGGACAGGTAGCGAAGCTTTCTTT

d_call: TRBD1
j_call: TRBJ2-5
clone_size: -
v_call: TRBV27
cdr3_aa: CASSKIRGETQYF
cdr3_nt: TGTGCCAGCTCCAAAATCAGGGGGGAGACCCAGTACTTC

d_call: -
j_call: TRBJ1-1
clone_size: -
v_call: TRBV3-1/TRBV3-2
cdr3_aa: CASSQAGGGNTEAFF
cdr3_nt: TGTGCCAGCAGCCAAGCCGGGGGGGGGAACACTGAAGCTTTCTTT

d_call: -
j_call: TRBJ1-1
clone_size: -
v_call: TRBV4-3
cdr3_aa: CASSQDMGADWDEAFF
cdr3_nt: TGCGCCAGCAGCCAAGATATGGGGGCTGACTGGGATGAAGCTTTCTTT

d_call: TRBD2
j_call: TRBJ2-1
clone_size: -
v_call: TRBV12-3/TRBV12-4
cdr3_aa: CASSSGLGVEFF
cdr3_nt: TGTGCCAGCAGTTCCGGACTAGGGGTTGAGTTCTTC

d_call: TRBD1
j_call: TRBJ1-4
clone_size: once
v_call: TRBV18
cdr3_aa: CASSPPRDRVSTNEKLFF
cdr3_nt: TGTGCCAGCTCACCGCCCCGGGACAGGGTCTCAACTAATGAAAAACTGTTTTTT

d_call: -
j_call: TRBJ1-1
clone_size: -
v_call: TRBV6-5
cdr3_aa: CASSTGPLGAAFF
cdr3_nt: TGTGCCAGCAGTACCGGGCCCCTTGGGGCAGCTTTCTTT

d_call: -
j_call: TRBJ1-6
clone_size: -
v_call: TRBV30
cdr3_aa: CAGTGTPNNSPLHF
cdr3_nt: TGTGCCGGAACCGGGACACCGAATAATTCACCCCTCCACTTT

d_call: -
j_call: TRBJ2-1
clone_size: -
v_call: TRBV10-3
cdr3_aa: CAISEDLGRRLYNEQFF
cdr3_nt: TGTGCCATCAGTGAAGATCTAGGGAGGCGATTATACAATGAGCAGTTCTTC

d_call: -
j_call: TRBJ2-5
clone_size: -
v_call: TRBV9
cdr3_aa: CASSPHPGTSQETQYF
cdr3_nt: TGTGCCAGCAGCCCCCACCCCGGGACAAGCCAAGAGACCCAGTACTTC

d_call: TRBD1
j_call: TRBJ2-2
clone_size: -
v_call: TRBV7-6
cdr3_aa: CASSLWNGLPGQGGTGELFF
cdr3_nt: TGTGCCAGCAGCTTATGGAATGGACTCCCGGGACAGGGGGGCACCGGGGAGCTGTTTTTT

d_call: -
j_call: TRBJ1-6
clone_size: -
v_call: TRBV4-2
cdr3_aa: CASSQLNGPLHF
cdr3_nt: TGTGCCAGCAGCCAACTCAACGGTCCCCTCCACTTT

d_call: TRBD2
j_call: TRBJ2-7
clone_size: -
v_call: TRBV4-3
cdr3_aa: CASSQGLSSGNYEQYF
cdr3_nt: TGCGCCAGCAGCCAAGGCTTGTCTAGCGGGAACTACGAGCAGTACTTC

d_call: -
j_call: TRBJ1-2
clone_size: -
v_call: TRBV28
cdr3_aa: CASSLSAGATGGYTF
cdr3_nt: TGTGCCAGCAGTTTATCAGCGGGGGCCACGGGAGGCTACACCTTC

d_call: TRBD2
j_call: TRBJ2-5
clone_size: once
v_call: TRBV2
cdr3_aa: CASRARTSGTPSSETQYF
cdr3_nt: TGTGCCAGCAGAGCGAGGACTAGCGGGACTCCTTCGAGCGAGACCCAGTACTTC

d_call: TRBD1
j_call: TRBJ1-1
clone_size: -
v_call: TRBV12-3/TRBV12-4
cdr3_aa: CASSPGQPEAFF
cdr3_nt: TGTGCCAGCAGCCCGGGACAGCCTGAAGCTTTCTTT

d_call: -
j_call: TRBJ2-5
clone_size: -
v_call: TRBV2
cdr3_aa: CASSPERDQETQYF
cdr3_nt: TGTGCCAGCAGTCCTGAGCGGGACCAAGAGACCCAGTACTTC

d_call: -
j_call: TRBJ1-1
clone_size: -
v_call: TRBV4-2
cdr3_aa: CASSQGIQGTTEAFF
cdr3_nt: TGTGCCAGCAGCCAAGGTATCCAGGGTACCACTGAAGCTTTCTTT

d_call: -
j_call: TRBJ2-1
clone_size: -
v_call: TRBV7-3
cdr3_aa: CASSLGGGSNEQFF
cdr3_nt: TGTGCCAGCAGCTTAGGGGGCGGGTCGAATGAGCAGTTCTTC

d_call: -
j_call: TRBJ1-2
clone_size: -
v_call: TRBV5-1
cdr3_aa: CASSPGGNDYGYTF
cdr3_nt: TGCGCCAGCAGTCCCGGAGGGAACGACTATGGCTACACCTTC

d_call: TRBD1
j_call: TRBJ2-7
clone_size: -
v_call: TRBV7-8
cdr3_aa: CASSSTGLGRYEQYF
cdr3_nt: TGTGCCAGCAGCTCGACAGGGTTGGGGAGATACGAGCAGTACTTC

d_call: -
j_call: TRBJ2-1
clone_size: -
v_call: TRBV13
cdr3_aa: CASSSGGDSSYNEQFF
cdr3_nt: TGTGCCAGCAGTTCCGGAGGGGACAGCTCATACAATGAGCAGTTCTTC

d_call: -
j_call: TRBJ1-1
clone_size: -
v_call: TRBV27
cdr3_aa: CASSLAGLNTEAFF
cdr3_nt: TGTGCCAGCAGTTTGGCAGGGTTGAACACTGAAGCTTTCTTT

d_call: TRBD1
j_call: TRBJ2-1
clone_size: -
v_call: TRBV6-2/TRBV6-3
cdr3_aa: CASSYPREGQGAYEQFF
cdr3_nt: TGTGCCAGCAGTTACCCGCGTGAGGGACAGGGGGCCTATGAGCAGTTCTTC

d_call: TRBD1
j_call: TRBJ2-1
clone_size: -
v_call: TRBV5-1
cdr3_aa: CASRAGTGGLDEQFF
cdr3_nt: TGCGCCAGCAGAGCTGGGACAGGGGGTTTGGATGAGCAGTTCTTC

d_call: -
j_call: TRBJ2-7
clone_size: -
v_call: TRBV19
cdr3_aa: CASSTTVSYEQYF
cdr3_nt: TGTGCCAGTAGTACCACAGTCTCCTACGAGCAGTACTTC

d_call: TRBD2
j_call: TRBJ2-5
clone_size: -
v_call: TRBV30
cdr3_aa: CAWSGTSGGAGVQETQYF
cdr3_nt: TGTGCCTGGAGTGGGACTAGCGGGGGGGCTGGTGTGCAAGAGACCCAGTACTTC

d_call: -
j_call: TRBJ2-7
clone_size: -
v_call: TRBV10-3
cdr3_aa: CAISDQVSYEQYF
cdr3_nt: TGTGCCATCAGTGATCAGGTTTCCTACGAGCAGTACTTC

d_call: TRBD1
j_call: TRBJ1-2
clone_size: -
v_call: TRBV7-2
cdr3_aa: CASSLRGQGAIYGYTF
cdr3_nt: TGTGCCAGCAGCTTAAGGGGACAGGGGGCGATCTATGGCTACACCTTC

d_call: -
j_call: TRBJ1-1
clone_size: -
v_call: TRBV6-6
cdr3_aa: CASSTDTAIANQAFF
cdr3_nt: TGTGCCAGCAGTACGGACACGGCTATTGCAAATCAAGCTTTCTTT

d_call: -
j_call: TRBJ2-7
clone_size: -
v_call: TRBV5-1
cdr3_aa: CASSRDFPYEQYF
cdr3_nt: TGCGCCAGCAGCCGGGACTTCCCCTACGAGCAGTACTTC

d_call: -
j_call: TRBJ2-7
clone_size: -
v_call: TRBV6-2/TRBV6-3
cdr3_aa: CASSETSSYEQYF
cdr3_nt: TGTGCCAGCAGCGAGACAAGCTCCTACGAGCAGTACTTC

d_call: -
j_call: TRBJ1-3
clone_size: -
v_call: TRBV6-5
cdr3_aa: CASKTGSSGNTIYF
cdr3_nt: TGTGCCAGCAAAACGGGGAGCTCTGGAAACACCATATATTTT

d_call: TRBD2
j_call: TRBJ2-1
clone_size: -
v_call: TRBV14
cdr3_aa: CASSTRLAGMGANEQFF
cdr3_nt: TGTGCCAGCAGCACCCGACTAGCGGGGATGGGGGCCAATGAGCAGTTCTTC

d_call: -
j_call: TRBJ1-2
clone_size: -
v_call: TRBV29-1
cdr3_aa: CSVAQIFYGYTF
cdr3_nt: TGCAGCGTTGCGCAGATCTTCTATGGCTACACCTTC

d_call: -
j_call: TRBJ1-3
clone_size: -
v_call: TRBV7-9
cdr3_aa: CASSRTVEAGNTIYF
cdr3_nt: TGTGCCAGCAGCCGGACAGTCGAAGCCGGAAACACCATATATTTT

d_call: -
j_call: TRBJ2-7
clone_size: many
v_call: TRBV11-2
cdr3_aa: CASGSNRVYEQYF
cdr3_nt: TGTGCCAGCGGGTCAAACAGGGTTTACGAGCAGTACTTC

d_call: -
j_call: TRBJ2-1
clone_size: -
v_call: TRBV30
cdr3_aa: CAWSVQYEQFF
cdr3_nt: TGTGCCTGGAGTGTACAGTATGAGCAGTTCTTC

d_call: TRBD2
j_call: TRBJ2-2
clone_size: -
v_call: TRBV5-1
cdr3_aa: CASSARTSGGSTGELFF
cdr3_nt: TGCGCCAGCAGCGCCCGGACTAGCGGGGGGAGCACCGGGGAGCTGTTTTTT

d_call: -
j_call: TRBJ1-1
clone_size: -
v_call: TRBV5-1
cdr3_aa: CASTSGEFSGTEAFF
cdr3_nt: TGCGCCAGCACCTCCGGCGAGTTCTCGGGCACTGAAGCTTTCTTT

d_call: -
j_call: TRBJ1-6
clone_size: -
v_call: TRBV15
cdr3_aa: CATQIVGAYNSPLHF
cdr3_nt: TGTGCCACCCAAATCGTTGGGGCTTATAATTCACCCCTCCACTTT

d_call: -
j_call: TRBJ1-2
clone_size: -
v_call: TRBV2
cdr3_aa: CASSVVAQNYGYTF
cdr3_nt: TGTGCCAGCAGTGTCGTAGCTCAAAACTATGGCTACACCTTC

d_call: -
j_call: TRBJ1-2
clone_size: -
v_call: TRBV24-1
cdr3_aa: CATSDLQIGVNDYGYTF
cdr3_nt: TGTGCCACCAGTGATTTGCAAATCGGGGTAAACGACTATGGCTACACCTTC